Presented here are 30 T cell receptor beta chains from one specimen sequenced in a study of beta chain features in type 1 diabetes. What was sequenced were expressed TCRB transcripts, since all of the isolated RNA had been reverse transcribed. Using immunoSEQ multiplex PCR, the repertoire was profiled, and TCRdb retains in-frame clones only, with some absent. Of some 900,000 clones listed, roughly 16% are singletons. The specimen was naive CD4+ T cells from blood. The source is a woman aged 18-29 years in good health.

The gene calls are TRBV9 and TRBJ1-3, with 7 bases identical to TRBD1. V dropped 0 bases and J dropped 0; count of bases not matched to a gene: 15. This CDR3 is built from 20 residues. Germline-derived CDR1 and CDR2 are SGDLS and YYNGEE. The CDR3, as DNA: TGTGCCAGCAGCGTAGTTCCCCGGGACAGATATCAGCTCTCTGGAAACACCATATATTTT. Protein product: CASSVVPRDRYQLSGNTIYF.

CDR3 sequence: CASSPSEDQETQYF. The DNA of the CDR3 is TGCGCCAGCAGTCCAAGTGAGGACCAAGAGACCCAGTACTTC. The chain combines TRBV4-3 with TRBJ2-5; D not certain. The CDR3 contains 14 residues. Trimming shortened V by 6 bases and J by 0 bases, and 11 bases separated the two germline ends. Germline V gene sequence: CDR1 LGHNA, CDR2 YSLEER.

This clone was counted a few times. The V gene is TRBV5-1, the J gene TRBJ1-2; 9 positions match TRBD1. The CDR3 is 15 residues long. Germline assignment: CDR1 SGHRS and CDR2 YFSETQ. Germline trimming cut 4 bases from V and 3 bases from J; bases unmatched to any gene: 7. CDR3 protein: CASSNYRDRDYGYTF. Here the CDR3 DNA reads TGCGCCAGCAGCAATTACCGGGACAGGGACTATGGCTACACCTTC.

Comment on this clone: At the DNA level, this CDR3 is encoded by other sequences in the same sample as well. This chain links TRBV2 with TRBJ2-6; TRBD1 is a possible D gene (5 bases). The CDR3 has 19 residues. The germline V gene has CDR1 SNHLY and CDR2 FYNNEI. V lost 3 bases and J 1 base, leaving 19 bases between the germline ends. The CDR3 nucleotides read TGTGCCAGCAGTGACAGGACACCAACAAAGAGATCTGGGGCCAACGTCCTGACTTTC. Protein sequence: CASSDRTPTKRSGANVLTF.

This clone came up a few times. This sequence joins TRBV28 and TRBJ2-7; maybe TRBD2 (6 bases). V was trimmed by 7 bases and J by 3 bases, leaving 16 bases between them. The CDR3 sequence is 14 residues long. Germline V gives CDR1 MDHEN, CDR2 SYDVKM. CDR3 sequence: CASTGLPVFYEQYF. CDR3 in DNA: TGTGCCAGCACGGGACTCCCCGTTTTCTACGAGCAGTACTTC. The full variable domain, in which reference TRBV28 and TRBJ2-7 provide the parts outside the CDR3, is DVKVTQSSRYLVKRTGEKVFLECVQDMDHENMFWYRQDPGLGLRLIYFSYDVKMKEKGDIPEGYSVSREKKERFSLILESASTNQTSMYLCASTGLPVFYEQYFGPGTRLTVT.

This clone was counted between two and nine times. Here the CDR3 DNA reads TGTGCCAGCAGCCCGGGACTAGCGGATTCCTACGAGCAGTACTTC. It is translated as CASSPGLADSYEQYF. The chain couples TRBV6-5 to TRBJ2-7; 11 bases fit TRBD2. The CDR3 extends over 15 amino acids. V was pared by 6 bases and J by 1 base, with 5 bases of the junction left unmatched. CDR1 and CDR2 from the germline V gene are MNHEY and SVGAGI.

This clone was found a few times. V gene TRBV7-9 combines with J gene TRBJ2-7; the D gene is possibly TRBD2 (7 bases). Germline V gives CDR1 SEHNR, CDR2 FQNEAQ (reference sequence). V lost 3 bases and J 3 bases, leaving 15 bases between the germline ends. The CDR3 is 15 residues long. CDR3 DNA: TGTGCCAGCAGCTTCAGGGGAGGGTTCGACTACGAGCAGTACTTC. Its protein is CASSFRGGFDYEQYF.

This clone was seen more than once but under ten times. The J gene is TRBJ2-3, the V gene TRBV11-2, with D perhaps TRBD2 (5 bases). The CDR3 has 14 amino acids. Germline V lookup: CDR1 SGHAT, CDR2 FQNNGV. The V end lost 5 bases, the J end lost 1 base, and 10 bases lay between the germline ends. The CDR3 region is CASSATRGTDTQYF. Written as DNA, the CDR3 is TGTGCCAGCAGCGCCACTAGAGGCACAGATACGCAGTATTTT. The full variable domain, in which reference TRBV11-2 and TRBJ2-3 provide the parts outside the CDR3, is EAGVAQSPRYKIIEKRQSVAFWCNPISGHATLYWYQQILGQGPKLLIQFQNNGVVDDSQLPKDRFSAERLKGVDSTLKIQPAKLEDSAVYLCASSATRGTDTQYFGPGTRLTVL.

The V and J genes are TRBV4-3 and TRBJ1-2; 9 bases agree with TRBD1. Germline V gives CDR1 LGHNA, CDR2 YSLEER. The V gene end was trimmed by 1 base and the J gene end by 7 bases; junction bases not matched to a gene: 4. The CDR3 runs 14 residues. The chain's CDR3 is CASSQGTGEFGYTF. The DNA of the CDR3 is TGCGCCAGCAGCCAAGGGACAGGGGAATTTGGCTACACCTTC.

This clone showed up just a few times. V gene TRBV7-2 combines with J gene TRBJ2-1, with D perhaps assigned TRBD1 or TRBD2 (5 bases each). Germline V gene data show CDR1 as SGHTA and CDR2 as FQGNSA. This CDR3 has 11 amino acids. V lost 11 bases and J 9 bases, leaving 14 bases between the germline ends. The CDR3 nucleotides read TGTGCCTCAACCGCCGGGACTGAGCAGTTCTTC. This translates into CASTAGTEQFF.

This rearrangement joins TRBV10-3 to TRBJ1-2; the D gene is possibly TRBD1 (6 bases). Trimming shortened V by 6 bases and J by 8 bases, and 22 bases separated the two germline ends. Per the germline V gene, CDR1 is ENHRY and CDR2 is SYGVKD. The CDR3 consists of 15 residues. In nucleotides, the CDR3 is TGTGCCATCAGACCGCAGCTCAGGGGCCGCGGGGGCTACACCTTC. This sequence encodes CAIRPQLRGRGGYTF.

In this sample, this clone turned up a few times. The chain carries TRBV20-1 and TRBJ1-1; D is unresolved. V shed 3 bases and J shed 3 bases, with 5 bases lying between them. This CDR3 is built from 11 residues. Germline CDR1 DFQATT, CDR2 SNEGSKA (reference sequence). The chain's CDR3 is CSARGHTEAFF. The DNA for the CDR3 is TGCAGTGCTAGGGGCCACACTGAAGCTTTCTTT.

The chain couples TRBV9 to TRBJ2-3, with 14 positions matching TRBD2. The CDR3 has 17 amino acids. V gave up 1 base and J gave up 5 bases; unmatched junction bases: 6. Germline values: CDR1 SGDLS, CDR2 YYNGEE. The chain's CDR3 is CASSVRLAGGPGDTQYF. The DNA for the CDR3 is TGTGCCAGCAGCGTAAGACTAGCGGGAGGGCCAGGAGATACGCAGTATTTT.

The CDR3 is CASSPFGPRNEKLFF. CDR3 DNA sequence: TGTGCCAGCAGCCCATTCGGGCCGAGAAATGAAAAACTGTTTTTT. The chain joins TRBV28 to TRBJ1-4; D is unresolved. Germline V gene data show CDR1 as MDHEN and CDR2 as SYDVKM. Trimming left V 6 bases short and J 5 bases short, with 16 bases between. This CDR3 is 15 amino acids long.

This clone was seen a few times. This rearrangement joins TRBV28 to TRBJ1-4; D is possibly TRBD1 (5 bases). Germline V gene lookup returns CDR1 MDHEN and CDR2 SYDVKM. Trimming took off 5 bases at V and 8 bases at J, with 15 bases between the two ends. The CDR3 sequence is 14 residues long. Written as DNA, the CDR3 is TGTGCCAGCAGTCTGGGGCAGGGCGCCGAAAAACTGTTTTTT. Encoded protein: CASSLGQGAEKLFF.

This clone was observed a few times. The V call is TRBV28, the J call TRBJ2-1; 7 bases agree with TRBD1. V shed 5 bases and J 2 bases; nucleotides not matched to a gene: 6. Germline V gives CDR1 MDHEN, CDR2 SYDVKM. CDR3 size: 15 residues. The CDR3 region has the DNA TGTGCCAGCAGTGGCACCGGGACAGCCTACAATGAGCAGTTCTTC. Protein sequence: CASSGTGTAYNEQFF.

CDR3: CASSEGTSADTQYF. In nucleotides, the CDR3 is TGTGCCAGTAGTGAGGGGACTAGCGCAGATACGCAGTATTTT. The chain uses TRBV19 and TRBJ2-3; 10 bases match TRBD2. Germline lookup yields CDR1 LNHDA and CDR2 SQIVND (reference sequence). The CDR3 is made up of 14 amino acids. V shed 5 bases, J shed 4 bases, and the junction held 3 bases outside the gene matches.

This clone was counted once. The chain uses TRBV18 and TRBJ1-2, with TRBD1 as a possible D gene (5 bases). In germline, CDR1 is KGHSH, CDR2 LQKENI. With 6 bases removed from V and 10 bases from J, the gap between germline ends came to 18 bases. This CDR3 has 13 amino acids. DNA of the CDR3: TGTGCCAGCTCCCCGGATGGACAAATCCCCTACACCTTC. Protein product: CASSPDGQIPYTF.

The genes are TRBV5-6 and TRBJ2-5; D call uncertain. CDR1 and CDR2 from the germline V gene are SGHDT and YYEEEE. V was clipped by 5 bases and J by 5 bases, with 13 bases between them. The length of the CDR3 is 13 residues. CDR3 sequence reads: CASRRLVGETQYF. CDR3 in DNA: TGTGCCAGCAGGCGGTTGGTAGGCGAGACCCAGTACTTC.

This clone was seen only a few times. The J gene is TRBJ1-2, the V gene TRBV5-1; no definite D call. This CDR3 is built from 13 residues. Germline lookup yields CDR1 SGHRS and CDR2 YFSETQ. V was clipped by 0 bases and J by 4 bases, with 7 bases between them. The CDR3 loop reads CASSLDSSYGYTF. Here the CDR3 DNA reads TGCGCCAGCAGCTTGGACAGCAGCTATGGCTACACCTTC.

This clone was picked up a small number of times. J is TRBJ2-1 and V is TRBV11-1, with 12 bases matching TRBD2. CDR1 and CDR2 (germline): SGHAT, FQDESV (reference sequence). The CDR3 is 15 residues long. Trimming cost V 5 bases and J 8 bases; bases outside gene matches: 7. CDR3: CASSLTSGRYDEQFF. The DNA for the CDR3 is TGTGCCAGCAGCCTTACTAGCGGGAGGTACGATGAGCAGTTCTTC.

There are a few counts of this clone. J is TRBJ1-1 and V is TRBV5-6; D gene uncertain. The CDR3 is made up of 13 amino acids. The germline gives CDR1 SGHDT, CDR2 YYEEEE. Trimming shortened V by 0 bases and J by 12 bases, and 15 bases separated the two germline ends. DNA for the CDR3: TGTGCCAGCAGCTTGGCGGGGATGGGCACAACTTTCTTT. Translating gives CASSLAGMGTTFF.

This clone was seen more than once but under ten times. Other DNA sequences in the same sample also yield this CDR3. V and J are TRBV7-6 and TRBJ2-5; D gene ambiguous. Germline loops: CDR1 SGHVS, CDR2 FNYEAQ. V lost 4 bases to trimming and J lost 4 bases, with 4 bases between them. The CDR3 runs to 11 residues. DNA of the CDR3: TGTGCCAGCAGCTCAAGAGAGACCCAGTACTTC. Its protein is CASSSRETQYF. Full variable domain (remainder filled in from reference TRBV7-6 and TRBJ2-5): GAGVSQSPRYKVTKRGQDVALRCDPISGHVSLYWYRQALGQGPEFLTYFNYEAQQDKSGLPNDRFSAERPEGSISTLTIQRTEQRDSAMYRCASSSRETQYFGPGTRLLVL.

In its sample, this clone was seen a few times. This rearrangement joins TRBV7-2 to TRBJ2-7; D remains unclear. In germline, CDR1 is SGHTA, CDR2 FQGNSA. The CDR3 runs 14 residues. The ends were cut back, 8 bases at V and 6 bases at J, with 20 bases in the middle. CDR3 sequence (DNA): TGTGCCAGCCAAAAGGTAGTAGGCGACGTCGAGCAGTACTTC. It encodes CASQKVVGDVEQYF.

The CDR3 sequence: CASSKGVGGYTF. The CDR3 DNA is TGTGCCAGCAGCAAGGGAGTAGGTGGCTACACCTTC. The chain joins TRBV6-5 to TRBJ1-2, with D unresolved. Trimming took 6 bases from V and 7 from J, leaving 12 bases between them. CDR3 length equals 12 residues. Germline assignment: CDR1 MNHEY and CDR2 SVGAGI.

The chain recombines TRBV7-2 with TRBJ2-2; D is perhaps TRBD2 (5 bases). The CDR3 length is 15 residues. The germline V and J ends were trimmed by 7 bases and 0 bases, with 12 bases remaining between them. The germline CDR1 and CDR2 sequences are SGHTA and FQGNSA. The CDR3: CASKTRTANTGELFF. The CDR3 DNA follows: TGTGCCAGCAAGACAAGGACTGCGAACACCGGGGAGCTGTTTTTT.

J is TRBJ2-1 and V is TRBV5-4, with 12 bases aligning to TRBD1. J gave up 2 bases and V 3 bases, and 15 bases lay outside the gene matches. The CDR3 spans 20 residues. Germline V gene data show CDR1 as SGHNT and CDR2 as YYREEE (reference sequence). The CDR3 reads CASSSKGQGAASGTYNEQFF. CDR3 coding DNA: TGTGCCAGCAGCTCGAAGGGACAGGGGGCGGCTAGCGGGACCTACAATGAGCAGTTCTTC.

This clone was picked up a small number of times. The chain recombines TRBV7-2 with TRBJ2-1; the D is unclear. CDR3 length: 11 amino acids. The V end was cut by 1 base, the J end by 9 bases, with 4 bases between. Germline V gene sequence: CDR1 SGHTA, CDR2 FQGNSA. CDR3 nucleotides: TGTGCCAGCAGCTTAGTGTTTGAGCAGTTCTTC. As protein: CASSLVFEQFF.

The CDR3: CASSKRAAEKLFF. DNA of the CDR3: TGTGCCAGCAGCAAGAGGGCTGCTGAAAAACTGTTTTTT. V usage is TRBV7-2 and J usage is TRBJ1-4; D is unresolved. Germline assignment: CDR1 SGHTA and CDR2 FQGNSA. The V end was cut by 5 bases, the J end by 7 bases, with 11 bases between. The CDR3 totals 13 residues.

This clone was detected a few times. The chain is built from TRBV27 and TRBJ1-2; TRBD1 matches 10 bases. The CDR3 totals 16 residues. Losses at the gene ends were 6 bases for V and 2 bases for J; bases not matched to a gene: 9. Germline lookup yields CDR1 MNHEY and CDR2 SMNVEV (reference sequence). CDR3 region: CASSRAGTGDNYGYTF. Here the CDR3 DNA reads TGTGCCAGCAGCCGAGCGGGGACAGGGGACAACTATGGCTACACCTTC.